This T cell receptor beta chain appears in the sequencing data of a study of cytomegalovirus exposure and HLA in healthy donors. Study observations and caveats: For TCR beta chains, V- and J-gene trimming was later linked to a missense DCLRE1C variant.

Details on this clone: Its matching antigen is unknown.

J was trimmed by 4 bases and V by 5 bases; bases with no gene match: 6. Per germline, CDR1 SGHVS and CDR2 FNYEAQ. CDR3 size: 15 residues. The PCR made use of 60 Vbeta and 13 Jbeta primers. Repertoires were generated with immunoSEQ multiplex PCR, while TCRdb's copy carries only in-frame clones and drops some. This sample yields roughly 130,000 clones, of which roughly 78% are seen a single time; under 3.5% belongs to the top ten. The rearrangement joins TRBV7-6 to TRBJ2-2; 8 bases match TRBD1. The receptor's source is a male donor in good health and CMV-seronegative. What was sequenced was PBMCs. CDR3 in amino acids: CASSRQGSRTGELFF. DNA for the CDR3: TGTGCCAGCAGCAGACAGGGGAGTCGCACCGGGGAGCTGTTTTTT. The variable domain in full, completed from reference TRBV7-6 and TRBJ2-2, reads GAGVSQSPRYKVTKRGQDVALRCDPISGHVSLYWYRQALGQGPEFLTYFNYEAQQDKSGLPNDRFSAERPEGSISTLTIQRTEQRDSAMYRCASSRQGSRTGELFFGEGSRLTVL.